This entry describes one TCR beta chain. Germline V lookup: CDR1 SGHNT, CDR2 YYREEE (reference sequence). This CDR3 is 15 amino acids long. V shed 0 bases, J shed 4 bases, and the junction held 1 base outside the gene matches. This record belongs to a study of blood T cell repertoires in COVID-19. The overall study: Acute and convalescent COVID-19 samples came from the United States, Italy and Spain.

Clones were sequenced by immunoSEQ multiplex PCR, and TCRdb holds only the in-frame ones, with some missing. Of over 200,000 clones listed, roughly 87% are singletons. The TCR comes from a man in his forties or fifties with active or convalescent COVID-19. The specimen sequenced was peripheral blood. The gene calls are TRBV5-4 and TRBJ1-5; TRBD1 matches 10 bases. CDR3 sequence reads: CASSLGQGANQPQHF. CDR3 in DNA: TGTGCCAGCAGCTTGGGACAGGGGGCGAATCAGCCCCAGCATTTT. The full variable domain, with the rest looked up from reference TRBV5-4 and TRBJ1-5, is ETGVTQSPTHLIKTRGQQVTLRCSSQSGHNTVSWYQQALGQGPQFIFQYYREEENGRGNFPPRFSGLQFPNYSSELNVNALELDDSALYLCASSLGQGANQPQHFGDGTRLSIL.